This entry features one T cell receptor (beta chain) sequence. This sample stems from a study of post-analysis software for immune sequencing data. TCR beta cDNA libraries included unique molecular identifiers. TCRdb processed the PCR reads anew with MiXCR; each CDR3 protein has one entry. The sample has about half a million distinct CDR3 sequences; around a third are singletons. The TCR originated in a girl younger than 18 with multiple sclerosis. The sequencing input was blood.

The CDR3 DNA sequence: TGTGCCAGCAGCGGACCCCGGGCCAACGTCCTGACTTTC. It is translated as CASSGPRANVLTF. V and J are TRBV2 and TRBJ2-6; no firm D call. The CDR3 contains 13 residues. With 6 bases removed from V and 5 bases from J, the gap between germline ends came to 8 bases. The germline V gene encodes CDR1 SNHLY and CDR2 FYNNEI.